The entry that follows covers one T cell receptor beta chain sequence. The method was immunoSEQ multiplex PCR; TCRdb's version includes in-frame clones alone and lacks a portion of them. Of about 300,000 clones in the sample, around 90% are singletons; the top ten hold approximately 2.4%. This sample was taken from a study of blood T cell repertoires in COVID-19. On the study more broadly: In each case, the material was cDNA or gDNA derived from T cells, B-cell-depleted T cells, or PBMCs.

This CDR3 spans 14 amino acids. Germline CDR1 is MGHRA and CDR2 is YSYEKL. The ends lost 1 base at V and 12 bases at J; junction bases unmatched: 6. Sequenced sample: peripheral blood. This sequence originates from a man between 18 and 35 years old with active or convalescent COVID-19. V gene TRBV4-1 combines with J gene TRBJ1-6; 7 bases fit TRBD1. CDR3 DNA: TGCGCCAGCAGCCAAGGACAGGGACCGGTACCCCTCCACTTT. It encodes CASSQGQGPVPLHF.